This is a list of T cell receptor beta chains from one sample in a study of CD8 T cells in Susac syndrome. One entry per CDR3 protein, called by TCRdb with MiXCR from the immunoSEQ multiplex PCR reads. The sample lists approximately 160,000 distinct CDR3 sequences, around 94% occurring once. The sequencing input was CD4+ T cells from PBMCs. The source of these receptors is a human donor with multiple sclerosis. Both conserved end residues are part of each CDR3. The order of the fields is J gene, V gene, D gene, clone size, CDR3 protein, CDR3 DNA. The D gene is left open where the match is weak. Size tells how often a clone was seen (once, few, many) or the class of an expanded clone, and some rows leave it out.

J: TRBJ1-4
V: TRBV6-5
D: -
size: -
CDR3: CASSYRGPGTATNEKLFF
DNA: TGTGCCAGCAGTTACCGGGGCCCGGGGACCGCAACTAATGAAAAACTGTTTTTT

J: TRBJ1-2
V: TRBV7-9
D: -
size: -
CDR3: CASSLAHSGYTF
DNA: TGTGCCAGCAGCTTAGCGCATAGCGGCTACACCTTC

J: TRBJ2-3
V: TRBV27
D: TRBD2
size: -
CDR3: CASSLRSGRGPTDTQYF
DNA: TGTGCCAGCAGTCTGAGAAGCGGGAGGGGTCCCACAGATACGCAGTATTTT

J: TRBJ2-5
V: TRBV29-1
D: TRBD2
size: -
CDR3: CSVEDPPGGSQETQYF
DNA: TGCAGCGTTGAAGATCCGCCGGGGGGAAGCCAAGAGACCCAGTACTTC

J: TRBJ2-1
V: TRBV7-2
D: -
size: -
CDR3: CASSSQGRPYNEQFF
DNA: TGTGCCAGCAGCTCACAGGGGAGGCCTTACAATGAGCAGTTCTTC

J: TRBJ1-2
V: TRBV18
D: -
size: -
CDR3: CASSPGKENYGYTF
DNA: TGTGCCAGCTCACCAGGGAAAGAAAACTATGGCTACACCTTC

J: TRBJ2-4
V: TRBV5-6
D: -
size: -
CDR3: CASSWQDGSNIQYF
DNA: TGTGCCAGCAGCTGGCAGGACGGATCAAACATTCAGTACTTC

J: TRBJ1-1
V: TRBV5-6
D: -
size: few
CDR3: CASSLRTYTEAFF
DNA: TGTGCCAGCAGCTTGAGGACATACACTGAAGCTTTCTTT

J: TRBJ2-1
V: TRBV7-6
D: -
size: -
CDR3: CASSLMAGANNEQFF
DNA: TGTGCCAGCAGCTTAATGGCGGGCGCGAACAATGAGCAGTTCTTC

J: TRBJ1-2
V: TRBV18
D: TRBD1
size: -
CDR3: CASSSWTGMNYGYTF
DNA: TGTGCCAGCTCATCGTGGACAGGAATGAACTATGGCTACACCTTC

J: TRBJ1-4
V: TRBV7-8
D: -
size: -
CDR3: CASSSNRGRGREKLFF
DNA: TGTGCCAGCAGCTCAAACCGGGGCAGGGGTCGTGAAAAACTGTTTTTT

J: TRBJ2-1
V: TRBV5-4
D: TRBD2
size: -
CDR3: CASSFPSGGYNEQFF
DNA: TGTGCCAGCAGCTTTCCTAGCGGGGGCTACAATGAGCAGTTCTTC

J: TRBJ2-5
V: TRBV27
D: TRBD1
size: -
CDR3: CASSYQGQGSPREETQYF
DNA: TGTGCCAGTAGCTATCAAGGACAGGGGAGCCCCCGGGAAGAGACCCAGTACTTC

J: TRBJ2-7
V: TRBV2
D: TRBD2
size: -
CDR3: CASLQGLAGHEQYF
DNA: TGTGCCAGCCTACAGGGACTAGCGGGACACGAGCAGTACTTC

J: TRBJ2-7
V: TRBV5-4
D: TRBD2
size: -
CDR3: CASSTGTSIGHEQYF
DNA: TGTGCCAGCAGCACCGGGACTAGTATCGGCCACGAGCAGTACTTC

J: TRBJ1-2
V: TRBV27
D: -
size: -
CDR3: CASSRLANYGYTF
DNA: TGTGCCAGCAGCAGGCTAGCTAACTATGGCTACACCTTC

J: TRBJ2-1
V: TRBV28
D: -
size: -
CDR3: CASISGLGSNNEQFF
DNA: TGTGCCAGCATTTCGGGCCTCGGTAGTAACAATGAGCAGTTCTTC

J: TRBJ2-3
V: TRBV19
D: -
size: once
CDR3: CASKETAPSTDTQYF
DNA: TGTGCCAGTAAGGAGACAGCTCCTAGCACAGATACGCAGTATTTT

J: TRBJ1-2
V: TRBV24-1
D: -
size: -
CDR3: CATWIPNYGYTF
DNA: TGTGCCACGTGGATTCCTAACTATGGCTACACCTTC

J: TRBJ1-5
V: TRBV3-1
D: -
size: -
CDR3: CASSQAREQPQHF
DNA: TGTGCCAGCAGCCAAGCCAGGGAACAGCCCCAGCATTTT

J: TRBJ2-1
V: TRBV7-9
D: TRBD2
size: -
CDR3: CASWTSGEIEQFF
DNA: TGTGCCAGCTGGACTAGCGGGGAGATTGAGCAGTTCTTC

J: TRBJ1-3
V: TRBV19
D: -
size: -
CDR3: CASSVKRPGNTIYF
DNA: TGTGCCAGTAGTGTAAAGAGACCTGGAAACACCATATATTTT

J: TRBJ2-7
V: TRBV7-9
D: TRBD2
size: -
CDR3: CASSLGGTSGKQYF
DNA: TGTGCCAGCAGCTTAGGTGGGACTAGCGGCAAACAGTACTTC

J: TRBJ2-3
V: TRBV11-2
D: TRBD2
size: once
CDR3: CASSPPPPGLVYAYTDTQYF
DNA: TGTGCCAGCAGCCCTCCCCCGCCGGGACTAGTTTACGCCTACACAGATACGCAGTATTTT

J: TRBJ1-2
V: TRBV19
D: -
size: -
CDR3: CASSILESNYGYTF
DNA: TGTGCCAGTAGTATTCTGGAGTCTAACTATGGCTACACCTTC

J: TRBJ2-7
V: TRBV19
D: TRBD2
size: -
CDR3: CASRPGSGSIDEQYF
DNA: TGTGCCAGTAGGCCGGGGAGCGGGAGCATCGACGAGCAGTACTTC

J: TRBJ1-4
V: TRBV5-1
D: -
size: -
CDR3: CASSSPGKKLFF
DNA: TGCGCCAGCAGCTCCCCAGGGAAAAAACTGTTTTTT

J: TRBJ1-1
V: TRBV29-1
D: -
size: -
CDR3: CSVAKSDEAFF
DNA: TGCAGCGTTGCTAAGAGCGATGAAGCTTTCTTT

J: TRBJ1-5
V: TRBV20-1
D: -
size: -
CDR3: CSAPTNTNNQPQHF
DNA: TGCAGTGCCCCCACAAATACCAACAATCAGCCCCAGCATTTT

J: TRBJ1-5
V: TRBV4-2
D: -
size: -
CDR3: CASSQVSGNQPQHF
DNA: TGTGCCAGCAGCCAAGTTAGCGGTAATCAGCCCCAGCATTTT

J: TRBJ2-4
V: TRBV6-2/TRBV6-3
D: -
size: -
CDR3: CASSFGLGARVRYF
DNA: -

J: TRBJ2-5
V: TRBV29-1
D: -
size: -
CDR3: CSVKQSLAETQYF
DNA: TGCAGCGTGAAACAGTCCCTTGCGGAGACCCAGTACTTC

J: TRBJ2-5
V: TRBV25-1
D: -
size: -
CDR3: CASSDQQVGVPETQYF
DNA: TGTGCCAGCAGTGATCAGCAAGTCGGGGTCCCAGAGACCCAGTACTTC

J: TRBJ2-7
V: TRBV5-4
D: -
size: few
CDR3: CASSEPSDHEQYF
DNA: TGTGCCAGCAGCGAGCCCTCCGATCACGAGCAGTACTTC